The rows below give T cell receptor beta chains drawn from one sample of a study of post-analysis software for immune sequencing data. TCRdb reanalysed the PCR reads using MiXCR and keeps one entry per CDR3 protein. The sample consists of hundreds of thousands of distinct CDR3 sequences, more than 50% of them appearing once. The specimen sequenced was blood. The receptors come from a girl aged 2 to 9 with multiple sclerosis. CDR3s include the opening cysteine and the closing phenylalanine or tryptophan. Some rows have no size entry. The others give once, few or many, or a class for an expanded clone.

TRBV12-3/TRBV12-4,TRBJ2-6,NA,CASTPTGISGANVLTF
TRBV12-3/TRBV12-4,TRBJ2-1,NA,CASNVGVLAQNEQFF
TRBV29-1,TRBJ2-1,once,CSAGGSELAGSYNEQFF
TRBV7-6,TRBJ1-1,NA,CASSSLRGGDRVGNTEAFF
TRBV5-1,TRBJ2-7,NA,CASSLRTGSDEQYF
TRBV20-1,TRBJ2-7,NA,CSAFLSSYEQYF
TRBV7-2,TRBJ2-7,NA,CASFARGQHIYEQYF
TRBV11-2,TRBJ2-7,few,CASSSQWGTKEPYEQYF
TRBV20-1,TRBJ2-1,NA,CSATGAESSYNEQFF
TRBV20-1,TRBJ2-1,NA,CSARDRTASHEQFF
TRBV6-1,TRBJ1-6,NA,CASSPLTFGGTVKSPLHF
TRBV11-1,TRBJ2-4,few,CASSKTLAKNIQYF
TRBV12-3/TRBV12-4,TRBJ2-2,NA,CASSLAGRPGELFF
TRBV10-3,TRBJ2-3,few,CAISGTRGGGTDTQYF
TRBV6-2/TRBV6-3,TRBJ2-7,few,CASSLGQGREQYF
TRBV5-1,TRBJ2-1,NA,CASSLRATYNEQFF
TRBV11-2,TRBJ2-3,NA,CASSCIVTDTQDF
TRBV20-1,TRBJ2-3,NA,CSASVAREDTQYF
TRBV12-3/TRBV12-4,TRBJ2-1,once,CASSYKGLAGLGEQFF
TRBV29-1,NA,NA,CSVEERAGADYEQYF
TRBV30,TRBJ2-7,NA,CAWSGMGGLAGGIYYEQYF
TRBV14,TRBJ1-2,NA,CASSQGGEMWYGYTF
TRBV10-3,TRBJ2-3,NA,CAISSGGSTDTQYF
TRBV18,TRBJ2-3,NA,CASSPEDPDTQYF
TRBV5-1,TRBJ2-1,NA,CASSVGISYNEQFF
TRBV7-9,TRBJ1-1,NA,CASSLAAGVNTEAFF
TRBV5-1,TRBJ2-1,NA,CASSLGSGLAGEYNEQFF